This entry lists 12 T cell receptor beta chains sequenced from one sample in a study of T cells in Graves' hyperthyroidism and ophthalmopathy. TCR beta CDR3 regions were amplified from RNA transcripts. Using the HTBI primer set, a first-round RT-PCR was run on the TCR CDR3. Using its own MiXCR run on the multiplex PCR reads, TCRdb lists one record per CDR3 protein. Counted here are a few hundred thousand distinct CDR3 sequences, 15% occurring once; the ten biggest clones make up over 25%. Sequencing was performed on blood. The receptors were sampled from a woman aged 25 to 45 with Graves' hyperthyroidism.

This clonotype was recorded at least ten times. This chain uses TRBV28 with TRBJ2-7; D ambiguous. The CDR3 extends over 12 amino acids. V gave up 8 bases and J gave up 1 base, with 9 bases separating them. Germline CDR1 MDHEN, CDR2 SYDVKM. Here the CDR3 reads CASRTPSYEQYF. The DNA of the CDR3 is TGTGCCAGCCGAACACCGTCCTACGAGCAGTACTTC.

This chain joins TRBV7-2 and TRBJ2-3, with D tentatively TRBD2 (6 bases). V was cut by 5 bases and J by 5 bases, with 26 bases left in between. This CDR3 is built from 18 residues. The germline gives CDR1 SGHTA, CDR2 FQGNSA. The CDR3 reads CASSPREKTVPRVDTQYF. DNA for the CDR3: TGTGCCAGCAGCCCCCGGGAGAAGACTGTCCCCCGCGTAGATACGCAGTATTTT.

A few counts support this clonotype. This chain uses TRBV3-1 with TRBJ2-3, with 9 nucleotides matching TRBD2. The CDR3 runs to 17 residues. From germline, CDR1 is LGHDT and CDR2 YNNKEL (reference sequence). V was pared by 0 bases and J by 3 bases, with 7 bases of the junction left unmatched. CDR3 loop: CASSQEVAGEGTDTQYF. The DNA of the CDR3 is TGTGCCAGCAGCCAAGAGGTAGCGGGAGAGGGGACAGATACGCAGTATTTT.

CDR3 bases: TGCAGTGCTAGAGGGGGGCTAAGCGGGACTAGCGGGAGGGAGGTGTCCGCCGGGGAGCTGTTTTTT. Protein product: CSARGGLSGTSGREVSAGELFF. The V call is TRBV20-1, the J call TRBJ2-2, with 16 bases lining up with TRBD2. With 1 base clipped from V and 6 bases from J, the junction kept 20 bases outside the gene matches. CDR1 is DFQATT, CDR2 SNEGSKA, per germline (reference sequence). The CDR3 runs to 22 residues.

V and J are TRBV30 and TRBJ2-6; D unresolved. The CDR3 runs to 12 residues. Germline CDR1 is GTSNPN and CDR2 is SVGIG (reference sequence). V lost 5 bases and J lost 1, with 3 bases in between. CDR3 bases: TGTGCCTGGGGGTCTGGGGCCAACGTCCTGACTTTC. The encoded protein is CAWGSGANVLTF.

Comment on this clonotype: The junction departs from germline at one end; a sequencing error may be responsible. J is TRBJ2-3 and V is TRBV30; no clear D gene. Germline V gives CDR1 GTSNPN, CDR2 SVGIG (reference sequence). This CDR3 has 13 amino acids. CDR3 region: CVWRFSSTDTQYF. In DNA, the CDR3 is TGTGTCTGGAGATTTAGTAGCACAGATACGCAGTATTTT.

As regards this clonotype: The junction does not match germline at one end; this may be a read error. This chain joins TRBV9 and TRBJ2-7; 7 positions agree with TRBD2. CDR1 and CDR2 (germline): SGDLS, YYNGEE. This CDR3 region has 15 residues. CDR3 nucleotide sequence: TGTGCCAGCAGCGTACAGCGGGACGGCTCCTACAAGCAGTACTTC. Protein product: CASSVQRDGSYKQYF.

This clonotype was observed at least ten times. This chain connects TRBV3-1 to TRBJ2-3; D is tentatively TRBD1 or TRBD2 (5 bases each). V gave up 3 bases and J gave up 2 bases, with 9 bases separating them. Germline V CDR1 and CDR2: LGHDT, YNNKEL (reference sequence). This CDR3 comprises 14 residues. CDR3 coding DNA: TGTGCCAGCAGCCAGGGACGCCCCACAGATACGCAGTATTTT. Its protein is CASSQGRPTDTQYF.

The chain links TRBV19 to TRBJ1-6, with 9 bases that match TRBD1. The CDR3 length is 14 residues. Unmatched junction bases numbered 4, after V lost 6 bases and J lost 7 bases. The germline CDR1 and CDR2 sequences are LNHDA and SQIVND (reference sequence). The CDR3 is CASSDDRGNSPLHF. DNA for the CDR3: TGTGCCAGTAGCGACGACAGGGGGAATTCACCCCTCCACTTT.

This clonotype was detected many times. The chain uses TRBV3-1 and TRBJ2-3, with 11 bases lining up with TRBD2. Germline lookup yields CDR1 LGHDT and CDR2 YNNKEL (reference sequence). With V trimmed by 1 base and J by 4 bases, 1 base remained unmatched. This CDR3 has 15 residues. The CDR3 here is CASSQVLAGADTQYF. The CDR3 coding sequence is TGTGCCAGCAGCCAAGTACTAGCGGGAGCAGATACGCAGTATTTT.

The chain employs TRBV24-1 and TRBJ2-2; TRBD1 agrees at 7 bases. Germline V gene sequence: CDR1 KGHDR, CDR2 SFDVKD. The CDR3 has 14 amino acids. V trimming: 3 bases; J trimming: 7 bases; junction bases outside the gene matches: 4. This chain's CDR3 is CATSDPTGVGELFF. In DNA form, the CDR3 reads TGTGCCACCAGTGATCCTACAGGGGTCGGGGAGCTGTTTTTT.

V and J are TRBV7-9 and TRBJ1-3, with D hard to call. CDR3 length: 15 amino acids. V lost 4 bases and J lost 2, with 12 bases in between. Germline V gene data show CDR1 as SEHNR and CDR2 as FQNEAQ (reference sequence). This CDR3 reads CASSYGGKAGNTIYF. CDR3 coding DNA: TGTGCCAGCAGCTACGGCGGAAAAGCTGGAAACACCATATATTTT.